Given below is one TCR beta chain in context. Its antigen remains undetermined. It has no much larger one-base neighbor in the sample; base qualities were not kept. Deep-resolution immunoSEQ TCR-beta sequencing was performed on DNA from uncultured naive and memory CD4+ T cells. The study's processing was this. During preprocessing, nonproductive sequences were discarded, as were any CDR3s that did not begin with C, did not end with F or W, or were shorter than 7 amino acids. Cultured and uncultured naive and memory CD4+ repertoires were searched for CDR3s previously identified as spike- and CEF-reactive. CDR3 homology was quantified as pairwise Levenshtein distance, calculated with the stringdist R package after three terminal residues were trimmed from each end. TCRdb took this table from immuneACCESS and kept in-frame rearrangements with V and J called. Such tables lack part of the clones; where checked against another copy, unresolved V genes explain under half of the gap, and the rest is unexplained. D and trimming were read from the DNA, whereas the V and J calls and clone size are those reported in that table. The sample yields 58,000 or so clones; about 91% were counted once. The ten most abundant clones make up roughly 0.37% of the sample.

This record belongs to a study of CD4 T cells in relation to SARS-CoV-2 and coronaviruses (dated by TCRdb to the early 2020s). Context from the whole study: The full convalescent cohort of approximately 13 patients had a median age of about 40 years, ranging from 21 to 72 years. Of the 12 convalescent patients, 8 were male and 4 were female, and two of the subjects were Hispanic. Patient-derived lymphoblastoid cell lines were used to map the HLA restriction of shared crossreactive spike epitopes. The study assessed, at the TCR clonotype level, memory CD4+ T cell crossreactivity between SARS-CoV-2 and common cold coronavirus spike proteins. Samples from a few pre-COVID donors and the naive versus memory experiments were sequenced with the Adaptive Biotechnologies TCR-sequencing kit; other data were Illumina-based. A different TCR-beta assay, based on Illumina, was used to sequence expansion assays from other donors in the study.

Naive and memory CD4+ T cells were separated from cryopreserved PBMCs by CD4 enrichment followed by EasySep naive CD4+ T cell enrichment. PBMCs were isolated from leukapheresis product or whole blood by Ficoll-Paque PLUS gradient centrifugation. PBMCs were either cryopreserved at -140°C or used fresh in the expansion assay. The QIAamp Micro DNA Kit was used to extract genomic DNA from the CD4+ T cells. The CDR3, from cysteine to phenylalanine, totals 13 residues. CDR3 DNA is the only sequence kept; it has 39 bases, read in frame from the first base. Per the germline V gene, MRHNA is the CDR1 and SNTAGT is the CDR2. A distance of 3 bases separates the germline ends of V and J, which lose 0 bases and 2 bases respectively. Here is what the overall study found, with its caveats: Small numbers of patients and of tested TCRs limited the study. Crossreactivity analysis was centred on spike protein, so crossreactivity against other viral proteins was not assessed. Pre-pandemic and post-infection samples were not both contributed by any donor, so tracing of the source of pre-existing responses was limited. In around two thirds of donors, memory CD4+ clonotypes turned up that crossrecognized SARS-CoV-2 and at least one common cold coronavirus spike. Sequencing of naive versus memory cells indicated that the assay detects memory recall responses, not primary responses primed during culture. Crossreactive clones showed significantly weaker SARS-CoV-2-driven expansion than monoreactive clones, consistent with antigenic imprinting.

The receptor comes from an adult with COVID-19. The sequence is built from TRBV6-4 and TRBJ2-3, with the D gene uncertain. Source material: naive CD4+ T cells from PBMCs. The intended sense of this specimen's cell subset or site label: naive CD4+ T cells isolated by negative enrichment. The DNA is TGTGCCAGCAGTGACTCGCCCACAGATACGCAGTATTTT. It translates as CASSDSPTDTQYF.